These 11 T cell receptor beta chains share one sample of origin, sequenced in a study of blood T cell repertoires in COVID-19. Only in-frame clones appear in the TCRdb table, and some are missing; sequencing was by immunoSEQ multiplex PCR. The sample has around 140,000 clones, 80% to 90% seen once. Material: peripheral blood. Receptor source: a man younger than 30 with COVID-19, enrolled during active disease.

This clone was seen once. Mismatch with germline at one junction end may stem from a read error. As DNA, the CDR3 is TGTGCCAGCAGCTGGGGGGGCGTGGCTAATGAAAAACTGCTTTTT. This encodes CASSWGGVANEKLLF. This chain uses TRBV7-2 with TRBJ1-4; TRBD1 might be the D (6 bases). Germline lookup yields CDR1 SGHTA and CDR2 FQGNSA. CDR3 size: 15 residues.

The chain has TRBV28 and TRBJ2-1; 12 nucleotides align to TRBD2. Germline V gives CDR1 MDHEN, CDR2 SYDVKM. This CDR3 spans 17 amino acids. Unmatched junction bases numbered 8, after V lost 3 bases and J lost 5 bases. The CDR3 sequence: CASSLLLAGGNDNEQFF. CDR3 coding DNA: TGTGCCAGCAGTTTGCTCCTAGCGGGAGGGAACGACAATGAGCAGTTCTTC. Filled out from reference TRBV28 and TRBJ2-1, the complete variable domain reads DVKVTQSSRYLVKRTGEKVFLECVQDMDHENMFWYRQDPGLGLRLIYFSYDVKMKEKGDIPEGYSVSREKKERFSLILESASTNQTSMYLCASSLLLAGGNDNEQFFGPGTRLTVL.

In DNA form, the CDR3 reads TGTGCCTCGGGACAGGGGGCGTCGTCGTCCTACTACGAGCAGTACTTC. This codes for CASGQGASSSYYEQYF. The chain employs TRBV30 and TRBJ2-7, with 12 nucleotides matching TRBD1. V lost 7 bases to trimming and J lost 3 bases; unmatched junction nucleotides: 13. Germline CDR1 is GTSNPN and CDR2 is SVGIG (reference sequence). The CDR3 runs to 16 residues.

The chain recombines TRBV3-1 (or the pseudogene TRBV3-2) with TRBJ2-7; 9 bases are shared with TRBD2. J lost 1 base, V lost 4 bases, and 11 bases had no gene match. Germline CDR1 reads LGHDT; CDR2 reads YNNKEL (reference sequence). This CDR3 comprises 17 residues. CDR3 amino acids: CASSPIALAGSSYEQYF. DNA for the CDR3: TGTGCCAGCAGCCCGATTGCGCTAGCGGGATCATCCTACGAGCAGTACTTC.

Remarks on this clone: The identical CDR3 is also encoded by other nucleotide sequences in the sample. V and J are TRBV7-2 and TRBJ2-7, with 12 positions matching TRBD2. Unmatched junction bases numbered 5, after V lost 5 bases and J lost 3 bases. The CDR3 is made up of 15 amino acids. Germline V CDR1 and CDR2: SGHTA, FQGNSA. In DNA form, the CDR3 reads TGTGCCAGCAGCCCCGGACTAGCGGGAAGCTACGAGCAGTACTTC. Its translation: CASSPGLAGSYEQYF.

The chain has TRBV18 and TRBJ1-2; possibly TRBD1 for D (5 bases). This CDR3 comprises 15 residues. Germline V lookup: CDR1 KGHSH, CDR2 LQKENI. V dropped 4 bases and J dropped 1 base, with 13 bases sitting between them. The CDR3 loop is CASSQRDFLNYGYTF. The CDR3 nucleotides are TGTGCCAGCTCACAAAGGGACTTCCTTAACTATGGCTACACCTTC.

As DNA, the CDR3 is TGTGCCAGTACCGGGACAGGGTGGGACGGGGAGCTGTTTTTT. Translation: CASTGTGWDGELFF. This chain connects TRBV19 to TRBJ2-2; TRBD1 matches at 9 bases. V lost 7 bases, J lost 7 bases, and 7 bases stayed unmatched. This CDR3 is 14 amino acids long. From germline, CDR1 is LNHDA and CDR2 SQIVND (reference sequence).

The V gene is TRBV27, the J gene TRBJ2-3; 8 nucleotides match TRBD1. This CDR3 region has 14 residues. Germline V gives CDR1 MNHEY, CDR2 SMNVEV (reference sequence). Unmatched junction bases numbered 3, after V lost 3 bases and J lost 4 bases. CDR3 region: CASSLTGAADTQYF. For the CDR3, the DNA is TGTGCCAGCAGTTTGACAGGGGCGGCAGATACGCAGTATTTT.

The CDR3 spells CASSYSTGRGEQYF. The CDR3 DNA reads as TGTGCCAGCAGTTACTCGACAGGGCGCGGCGAGCAGTACTTC. This sequence joins TRBV6-5 and TRBJ2-7, with 7 positions matching TRBD1. Germline loops: CDR1 MNHEY, CDR2 SVGAGI. This CDR3 is built from 14 residues. With V trimmed by 0 bases and J by 6 bases, 5 bases remained unmatched.

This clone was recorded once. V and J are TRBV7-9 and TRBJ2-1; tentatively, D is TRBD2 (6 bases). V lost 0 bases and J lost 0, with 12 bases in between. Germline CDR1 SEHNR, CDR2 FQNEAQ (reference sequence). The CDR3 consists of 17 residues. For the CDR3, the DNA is TGTGCCAGCAGCTTAGCGCCCCGCGGGACCTCCTACAATGAGCAGTTCTTC. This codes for CASSLAPRGTSYNEQFF.

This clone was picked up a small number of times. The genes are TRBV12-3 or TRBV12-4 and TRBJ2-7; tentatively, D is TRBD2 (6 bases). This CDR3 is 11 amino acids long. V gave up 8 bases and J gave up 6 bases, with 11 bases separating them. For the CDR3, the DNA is TGTGCCAGCGGACTAAGCGGCGAGCAGTACTTC. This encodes CASGLSGEQYF.